Sequencing of this TCR beta chain was carried out in a study of cytomegalovirus exposure and HLA in healthy donors. Trimming stripped 8 bases from V and 4 bases from J, with 15 bases between. The V gene's germline CDR1 is SQVTM and CDR2 ANQGSEA. This CDR3 spans 13 amino acids. The study ran its PCR with 60 Vbeta and 13 Jbeta primers. The assay was immunoSEQ multiplex PCR, and TCRdb's table has in-frame clones only and misses some. The table includes some 65,000 clones, about 70% detected once. J is TRBJ2-1 and V is TRBV29-1, with a tentative D call TRBD2 (6 bases). This clonotype was obtained from a woman in her 30s in good health and CMV-seronegative. The sequencing sample was made of PBMCs. CDR3 nucleotides: TGCAGCTATAACTTACGGGGGTACAATGAGCAGTTCTTC. Protein product: CSYNLRGYNEQFF.